The T cell receptor (beta chain) under discussion was sequenced for a study of cytotoxic CD8 clonotypes in ibrutinib-treated CLL. V was pared by 5 bases and J by 6 bases, with 8 bases of the junction left unmatched. CDR1 is SGHRS and CDR2 is YFSETQ in the germline V gene. The length of the CDR3 is 16 residues. Profiled with immunoSEQ multiplex PCR; TCRdb holds only in-frame clones, not every one. Of a few hundred thousand clones detected, roughly 80% appear once; the ten largest clones hold under 8.5%. The receptor was derived from a human donor with chronic lymphocytic leukemia. The chain couples TRBV5-1 to TRBJ2-2; 12 positions match TRBD1. The sequencing used PBMCs, collected before ibrutinib treatment. CDR3 bases: TGCGCCAGCAGGCCGGGACAGGGGGCATTGGCCGGGGAGCTGTTTTTT. This encodes CASRPGQGALAGELFF.